This TCR beta chain is drawn from a study of identical twins. TCRdb analysed the 5' RACE reads with MiXCR anew, one entry per CDR3 protein. The sample contains about 520,000 distinct CDR3 sequences, roughly a fifth of which appear only once. The V gene lost 7 bases and the J gene lost 2 bases, with 11 bases spanning the gap. This CDR3 has 13 amino acids. Germline V CDR1 and CDR2: LNHDA, SQIVND (reference sequence). This sample also belongs to another study, concerning T cells expressing NK-cell markers. As reported in that work: These clonotypes, the leaders elsewhere, also led the CD3+CD56-NKG2C+ fraction in a handful of donors.

The sequence came from a woman between 18 and 29 years old in good health. Sequences were obtained from CD4+ T cells sorted from blood. The chain uses TRBV19 and TRBJ2-5, with D perhaps TRBD2 (6 bases). The CDR3 bases are TGTGCCAGTACAACTAGCAGTCAAGAGACCCAGTACTTC. Translation gives CASTTSSQETQYF.